What follows is one T cell receptor beta chain and its context. Antigen unknown. These data are taken from a study of shared clonotypes between healthy human individuals. General study findings and limits: Represented genetic and exposure-history diversity was restricted by having few donors.

All donors were Caucasian adults living in Nashville, Tennessee. The V gene end was trimmed by 10 bases and the J gene end by 5 bases; junction bases not matched to a gene: 9. Germline CDR1 is MDHEN and CDR2 is SYDVKM. CDR3 length: 16 amino acids. Running of the assay took place at deep level. This table comes from immunoSEQ multiplex PCR, and its TCRdb copy is limited to in-frame clones, with some not included. Among about 1.5 million clones listed, nearly 99% were seen once. This clonotype originated in a man aged 25 to 40 in good health. Sequenced material: naive CD4+ T cells sorted from blood. The subset: CD45RA+ positively selected. The chain employs TRBV28 and TRBJ2-1; TRBD2 agrees at 15 bases. In DNA, the CDR3 is TGTGCCACTATAGGGACTAGCGGGAGGCGGGACAATGAGCAGTTCTTC. It encodes CATIGTSGRRDNEQFF.